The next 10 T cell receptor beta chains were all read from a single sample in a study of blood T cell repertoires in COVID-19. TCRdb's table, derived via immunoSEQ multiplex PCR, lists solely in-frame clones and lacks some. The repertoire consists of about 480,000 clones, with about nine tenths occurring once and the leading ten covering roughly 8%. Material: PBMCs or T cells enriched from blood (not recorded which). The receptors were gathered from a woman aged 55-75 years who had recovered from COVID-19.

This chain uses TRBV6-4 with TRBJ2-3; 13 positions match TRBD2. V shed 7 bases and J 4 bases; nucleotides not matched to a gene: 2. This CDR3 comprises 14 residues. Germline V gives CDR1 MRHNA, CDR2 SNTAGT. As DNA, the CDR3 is TGTGCCAGCATAACTAGCGGGGGGGCAGATACGCAGTATTTT. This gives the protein CASITSGGADTQYF.

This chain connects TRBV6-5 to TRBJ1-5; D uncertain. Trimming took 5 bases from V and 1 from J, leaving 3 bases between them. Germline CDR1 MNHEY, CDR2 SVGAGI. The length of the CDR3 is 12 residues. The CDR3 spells CASSTSNQPQHF. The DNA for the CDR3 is TGTGCCAGCAGTACAAGCAATCAGCCCCAGCATTTT.

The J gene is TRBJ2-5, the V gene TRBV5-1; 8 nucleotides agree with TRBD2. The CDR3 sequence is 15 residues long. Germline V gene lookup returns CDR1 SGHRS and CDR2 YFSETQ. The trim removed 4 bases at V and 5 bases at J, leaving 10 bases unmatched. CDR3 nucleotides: TGCGCCAGCAGCCAGCTAGCGGGCACGCGGGAGACCCAGTACTTC. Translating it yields CASSQLAGTRETQYF.

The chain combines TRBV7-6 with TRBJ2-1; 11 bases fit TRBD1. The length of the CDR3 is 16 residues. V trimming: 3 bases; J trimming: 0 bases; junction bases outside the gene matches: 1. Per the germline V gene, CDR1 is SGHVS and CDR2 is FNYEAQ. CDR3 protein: CASSLGTGGSYNEQFF. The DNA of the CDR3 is TGTGCCAGCAGCTTGGGGACAGGGGGCTCCTACAATGAGCAGTTCTTC.

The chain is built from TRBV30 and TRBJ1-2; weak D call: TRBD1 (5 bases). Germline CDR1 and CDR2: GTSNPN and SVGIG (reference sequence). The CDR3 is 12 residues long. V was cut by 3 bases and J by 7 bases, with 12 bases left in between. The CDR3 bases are TGTGCCTGGAGGCAGGGAAGGCGTGGCTACACCTTC. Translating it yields CAWRQGRRGYTF.

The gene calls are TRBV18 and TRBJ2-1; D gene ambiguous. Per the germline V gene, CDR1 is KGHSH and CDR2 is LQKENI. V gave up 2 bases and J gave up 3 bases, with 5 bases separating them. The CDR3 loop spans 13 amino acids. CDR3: CASSPGLYNEQFF. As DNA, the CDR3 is TGTGCCAGCTCACCAGGCCTCTACAATGAGCAGTTCTTC.

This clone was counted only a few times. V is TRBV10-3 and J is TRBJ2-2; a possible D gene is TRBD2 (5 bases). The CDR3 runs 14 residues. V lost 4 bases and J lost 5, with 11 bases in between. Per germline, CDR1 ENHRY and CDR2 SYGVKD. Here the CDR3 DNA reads TGTGCCATCAGTGGTAGACCGGGAACCGGGGAGCTGTTTTTT. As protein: CAISGRPGTGELFF.

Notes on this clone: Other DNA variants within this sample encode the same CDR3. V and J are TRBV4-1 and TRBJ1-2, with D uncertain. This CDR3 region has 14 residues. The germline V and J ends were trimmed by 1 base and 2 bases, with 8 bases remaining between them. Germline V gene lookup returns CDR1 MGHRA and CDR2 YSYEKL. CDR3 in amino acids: CASSQGTVNYGYTF. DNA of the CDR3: TGCGCCAGCAGCCAAGGGACTGTCAACTATGGCTACACCTTC.

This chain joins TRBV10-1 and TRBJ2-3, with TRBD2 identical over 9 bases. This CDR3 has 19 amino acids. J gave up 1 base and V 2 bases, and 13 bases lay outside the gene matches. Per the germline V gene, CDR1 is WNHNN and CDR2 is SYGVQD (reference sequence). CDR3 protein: CASSEGKPPERGGTDTQYF. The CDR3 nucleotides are TGCGCCAGCAGTGAGGGGAAGCCCCCGGAGCGGGGGGGCACAGATACGCAGTATTTT.

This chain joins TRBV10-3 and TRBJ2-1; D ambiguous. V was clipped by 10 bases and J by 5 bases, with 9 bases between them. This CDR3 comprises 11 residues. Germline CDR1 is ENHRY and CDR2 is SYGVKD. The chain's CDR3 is CATRVNNEQFF. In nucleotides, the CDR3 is TGTGCCACCCGTGTTAACAATGAGCAGTTCTTC.